Each of the 5 T cell receptor beta chains below was sequenced from the same sample in a study of a mutant IDH1 vaccine in newly diagnosed glioma. For these TCRs, the target antigens are not known. TCRdb's table, derived via immunoSEQ multiplex PCR, lists solely in-frame clones and lacks some. The sample has under 55,000 clones, about 91% seen once. Documented time point: week 11, during vaccination. Alongside topical imiquimod, each dose of vaccine comprised 300 ug of mutant IDH1 20-mer peptide. Sequencing used PBMCs, obtained from a glioma patient whose treatment included an IDH1 peptide vaccine. The receptors derive from a man between 45 and 60 years old with glioma.

The chain couples TRBV7-2 to TRBJ2-7; TRBD1 aligns across 10 bases. The J segment lost 7 bases and the V segment lost 6 bases, leaving 6 bases of the junction unmatched. This CDR3 has 13 residues. CDR1 is SGHTA and CDR2 is FQGNSA in the germline V gene. As DNA, the CDR3 is TGTGCCAGCAGGGGACAGGGGTTGGGGGAGCAGTACTTC. Encoded protein: CASRGQGLGEQYF. The variable domain in full, with the rest retrieved from reference TRBV7-2 and TRBJ2-7, is GAGVSQSPSNKVTEKGKDVELRCDPISGHTALYWYRQSLGQGLEFLIYFQGNSAPDKSGLPSDRFSAERTGGSVSTLTIQRTQQEDSAVYLCASRGQGLGEQYFGPGTRLTVT.

V usage is TRBV30 and J usage is TRBJ1-4; 8 bases map to TRBD1. V lost 3 bases and J lost 3; bases outside the gene matches: 6. The CDR3 loop spans 15 amino acids. Germline V gives CDR1 GTSNPN, CDR2 SVGIG (reference sequence). The CDR3 sequence is CAWRDTGGPNEKLFF. The CDR3 DNA reads as TGTGCCTGGAGAGATACAGGGGGTCCTAATGAAAAACTGTTTTTT.

The chain joins TRBV27 to TRBJ1-5; D might be TRBD1 (6 bases). Trimming took off 2 bases at V and 5 bases at J, with 10 bases between the two ends. The germline V gene has CDR1 MNHEY and CDR2 SMNVEV (reference sequence). The CDR3 totals 14 residues. The CDR3 nucleotides read TGTGCCAGCAGTTTACGGGGGACATATCAGCCCCAGCATTTT. It codes for CASSLRGTYQPQHF.

This chain connects TRBV28 to TRBJ2-5, with D possibly being TRBD2 (6 bases). V lost 6 bases, J lost 12 bases, and 17 bases lay in between. The CDR3 extends over 12 amino acids. Germline loops: CDR1 MDHEN, CDR2 SYDVKM. CDR3 in DNA: TGTGCCAGCAGCCAACCGGGAGCGCACGAGTACTTC. This sequence encodes CASSQPGAHEYF.

The rearrangement uses TRBV6-5 and TRBJ1-5, with 7 positions matching TRBD1. The CDR3 loop spans 15 amino acids. Trimming at V came to 6 bases and at J to 3 bases, leaving 8 bases not matched to a gene. Germline V lookup: CDR1 MNHEY, CDR2 SVGAGI. CDR3 DNA sequence: TGTGCCAGCAGCGATCTGGGACAGCCCAATCAGCCCCAGCATTTT. Translation: CASSDLGQPNQPQHF.